A single sample is the source of the 31 T cell receptor beta chains below, sequenced in a study of blood T cell repertoires in COVID-19. Repertoires were generated with immunoSEQ multiplex PCR, while TCRdb's copy carries only in-frame clones and drops some. The sample yields tens of thousands of clones, approximately 91% seen once. What was sequenced was peripheral blood. All receptors come from a human donor with active COVID-19. The donor label of this sample is uncertain.

This chain links TRBV27 with TRBJ1-2; the match to TRBD1 covers 8 bases. Germline lookup yields CDR1 MNHEY and CDR2 SMNVEV (reference sequence). This CDR3 is 14 amino acids long. V gave up 7 bases and J gave up 3 bases; unmatched junction bases: 7. In DNA form, the CDR3 reads TGTGCCAGCACTTCAGGACAGGGAGACTATGGCTACACCTTC. Protein product: CASTSGQGDYGYTF.

This chain connects TRBV14 to TRBJ2-3; no definite D call. V lost 4 bases and J 5 bases, leaving 7 bases between the germline ends. Germline loops: CDR1 SGHDN, CDR2 FVKESK. The CDR3 is 12 residues long. The CDR3 reads CASSPRGDTQYF. The CDR3 DNA is TGTGCCAGCAGCCCCCGCGGAGATACGCAGTATTTT.

This chain joins TRBV4-1 and TRBJ1-4; the D is unclear. The germline V gene has CDR1 MGHRA and CDR2 YSYEKL. Trimming cost V 1 base and J 5 bases, with 11 bases left between them. The CDR3 loop spans 15 amino acids. CDR3 nucleotides: TGCGCCAGCAGCCAAGTTGGAGCAGAGAATGAAAAACTGTTTTTT. Amino acids: CASSQVGAENEKLFF.

The chain joins TRBV7-2 to TRBJ1-1, with 8 positions matching TRBD1. Trimming took 5 bases from V and 1 from J; bases not matched to a gene: 9. CDR1 and CDR2 from the germline V gene are SGHTA and FQGNSA. The CDR3 has 16 amino acids. Here the CDR3 DNA reads TGTGCCAGCAGCCCCAGGACAGGGCGGGGGAACACTGAAGCTTTCTTT. Its translation: CASSPRTGRGNTEAFF.

The chain couples TRBV7-2 to TRBJ2-1; maybe TRBD1 (6 bases). There are 19 residues in the CDR3. V dropped 4 bases and J dropped 0 bases, with 22 bases sitting between them. CDR1 and CDR2 (germline): SGHTA, FQGNSA. The CDR3 reads CASSSRPFTGISSYNEQFF. The CDR3 bases are TGTGCCAGCAGCTCTAGGCCCTTCACAGGGATCAGCTCCTACAATGAGCAGTTCTTC.

The J gene is TRBJ2-1, the V gene TRBV6-4, with D possibly TRBD1 on 7 matching bases. V dropped 3 bases and J dropped 9 bases, with 15 bases sitting between them. CDR1 and CDR2 (germline): MRHNA, SNTAGT. This CDR3 has 14 residues. CDR3 DNA sequence: TGTGCCAGCAGTGAGGGGGGACAGCCTACTGAGCAGTTCTTC. The encoded protein is CASSEGGQPTEQFF.

This clone appeared once. The chain joins TRBV5-6 to TRBJ1-2; 7 bases fit TRBD1. Germline trimming cut 4 bases from V and 7 bases from J; bases unmatched to any gene: 16. The germline CDR1 and CDR2 sequences are SGHDT and YYEEEE. CDR3 length: 16 residues. CDR3 loop: CASSEAQGQSGAGYTF. Written as DNA, the CDR3 is TGTGCCAGCAGCGAAGCACAGGGACAGTCTGGGGCTGGCTACACCTTC.

The sample holds one count of this clone. DNA of the CDR3: TGTGCCATCAGTGAGTCCGGGACTAGCGGGAGTGGGACTGATGAGCAGTTCTTC. It yields the protein CAISESGTSGSGTDEQFF. The chain recombines TRBV10-3 with TRBJ2-1; TRBD2 matches 14 bases. Per the germline V gene, CDR1 is ENHRY and CDR2 is SYGVKD. The CDR3 contains 18 residues. V lost 0 bases to trimming and J lost 8 bases; unmatched junction nucleotides: 9.

The J gene is TRBJ2-5, the V gene TRBV5-1; TRBD1 matches 9 bases. Trimming removed 0 bases from V and 5 bases from J; junction bases left unmatched: 5. The CDR3 runs 15 residues. Germline lookup yields CDR1 SGHRS and CDR2 YFSETQ. The CDR3 bases are TGCGCCAGCAGCTTGGTTGGGACAGGGATGGAGACCCAGTACTTC. It yields the protein CASSLVGTGMETQYF.

The V gene is TRBV3-1 (or the pseudogene TRBV3-2), the J gene TRBJ1-4, with 9 positions matching TRBD1. The ends lost 6 bases at V and 7 bases at J; junction bases unmatched: 6. CDR1 is LGHDT and CDR2 is YNNKEL in the germline V gene (reference sequence). The CDR3 totals 14 residues. As DNA, the CDR3 is TGTGCCAGCAGTCCAGGACAGGGGCTTGAAAAACTGTTTTTT. Protein sequence: CASSPGQGLEKLFF.

This clone was seen a few times. The rearrangement links TRBV28 to TRBJ2-7, with 7 bases that match TRBD1. J was trimmed by 2 bases and V by 5 bases; bases with no gene match: 0. The V gene's germline CDR1 is MDHEN and CDR2 SYDVKM. There are 12 residues in the CDR3. The CDR3 sequence: CASSQGAYEQYF. CDR3 nucleotide sequence: TGTGCCAGCAGTCAGGGGGCCTACGAGCAGTACTTC.

The V call is TRBV4-1, the J call TRBJ2-1; 14 nucleotides align to TRBD2. The V gene end was trimmed by 5 bases and the J gene end by 5 bases; junction bases not matched to a gene: 8. Germline V gene lookup returns CDR1 MGHRA and CDR2 YSYEKL. CDR3 length: 17 amino acids. CDR3 nucleotides: TGCGCCAGCAGCTTAGGACTAGCGGGAGGAGCTGACAATGAGCAGTTCTTC. Translating gives CASSLGLAGGADNEQFF.

The CDR3 coding sequence is TGTGCCAGCAGCGACTATCTAGCGGGAGGAAACACCGGGGAGCTGTTTTTT. The encoded protein is CASSDYLAGGNTGELFF. This chain uses TRBV9 with TRBJ2-2, with 11 bases matching TRBD2. CDR1 and CDR2 (germline): SGDLS, YYNGEE. The CDR3 extends over 17 amino acids. Unmatched junction bases numbered 6, after V lost 3 bases and J lost 2 bases.

This clone was seen a handful of times. The same CDR3 is also encoded by other DNA sequences in this sample. The J gene is TRBJ2-3, the V gene TRBV6-4; 9 nucleotides match TRBD1. V trimming: 2 bases; J trimming: 4 bases; junction bases outside the gene matches: 4. In germline, CDR1 is MRHNA, CDR2 SNTAGT. This CDR3 has 15 residues. CDR3 in amino acids: CASSDGTGGADTQYF. In DNA form, the CDR3 reads TGTGCCAGCAGTGACGGAACAGGGGGCGCAGATACGCAGTATTTT.

The chain uses TRBV19 and TRBJ1-3; tentatively, D is TRBD1 (5 bases). Germline CDR1 is LNHDA and CDR2 is SQIVND (reference sequence). This CDR3 has 15 residues. The germline V and J ends were trimmed by 3 bases and 3 bases, with 12 bases remaining between them. In nucleotides, the CDR3 is TGTGCCAGTAGTATTCGGGGGACGAGTGGAAACACCATATATTTT. Its translation: CASSIRGTSGNTIYF.

The V and J genes are TRBV10-3 and TRBJ2-5; D is perhaps TRBD2 (5 bases). The CDR3 covers 15 residues. Trimming shortened V by 7 bases and J by 3 bases, and 18 bases separated the two germline ends. Germline V gene lookup returns CDR1 ENHRY and CDR2 SYGVKD. The chain's CDR3 is CAITKSGGREETQYF. The CDR3 DNA is TGTGCCATCACCAAGAGCGGAGGACGGGAAGAGACCCAGTACTTC.

V is TRBV3-1 (or the pseudogene TRBV3-2) and J is TRBJ2-6; D might be TRBD1 (6 bases). From germline, CDR1 is LGHDT and CDR2 YNNKEL (reference sequence). V gave up 4 bases and J gave up 0 bases, with 7 bases separating them. The CDR3 contains 15 residues. CDR3 nucleotides: TGTGCCAGCAGCCCGGACAGCTCTGGGGCCAACGTCCTGACTTTC. Translated, it gives CASSPDSSGANVLTF.

The genes are TRBV25-1 and TRBJ1-5, with TRBD1 matching 7 bases. This CDR3 is 17 amino acids long. With V trimmed by 7 bases and J by 0 bases, 12 bases remained unmatched. Germline assignment: CDR1 MGHDK and CDR2 SYGVNS. The CDR3 region has the DNA TGTGCCAGCACCGGTAATCGGGACAGCGATAGCAATCAGCCCCAGCATTTT. It yields the protein CASTGNRDSDSNQPQHF.

The chain links TRBV19 to TRBJ2-1; 7 bases map to TRBD2. The V gene end was trimmed by 6 bases and the J gene end by 5 bases; junction bases not matched to a gene: 1. CDR1 and CDR2 (germline): LNHDA, SQIVND (reference sequence). The CDR3 is made up of 12 amino acids. The CDR3 is CASRRENNEQFF. In DNA form, the CDR3 reads TGTGCCAGTAGGCGGGAGAACAATGAGCAGTTCTTC.

The genes are TRBV6-5 and TRBJ2-3, with 9 nucleotides matching TRBD1. The CDR3 consists of 15 residues. Germline trimming cut 7 bases from V and 5 bases from J; bases unmatched to any gene: 10. The germline gives CDR1 MNHEY, CDR2 SVGAGI. CDR3 bases: TGTGCCAGCAAAAAGGGGACAGGGACCAGAGATACGCAGTATTTT. Its protein is CASKKGTGTRDTQYF.

The chain couples TRBV9 to TRBJ2-1, with 9 bases lining up with TRBD1. CDR1 SGDLS and CDR2 YYNGEE come from the germline V gene. V lost 3 bases to trimming and J lost 6 bases; unmatched junction nucleotides: 7. This CDR3 is built from 15 residues. The CDR3 nucleotides read TGTGCCAGCAGCGCAGGCTTGACAGGGGGCAATGAGCAGTTCTTC. Residues: CASSAGLTGGNEQFF. The whole variable domain, remainder taken from reference TRBV9 and TRBJ2-1, is DSGVTQTPKHLITATGQRVTLRCSPRSGDLSVYWYQQSLDQGLQFLIQYYNGEERAKGNILERFSAQQFPDLHSELNLSSLELGDSALYFCASSAGLTGGNEQFFGPGTRLTVL.

The rearrangement links TRBV11-2 to TRBJ1-2; 10 nucleotides line up with TRBD1. The length of the CDR3 is 13 residues. Germline assignment: CDR1 SGHAT and CDR2 FQNNGV. Trimming cost V 5 bases and J 8 bases; bases outside gene matches: 5. Here the CDR3 reads CASSLDRGHGYTF. Here the CDR3 DNA reads TGTGCCAGCAGCCTCGACAGGGGGCACGGCTACACCTTC.

This chain uses TRBV2 with TRBJ2-7, with D unresolved. Trimming stripped 4 bases from V and 0 bases from J, with 7 bases between. There are 13 residues in the CDR3. Germline lookup yields CDR1 SNHLY and CDR2 FYNNEI. The CDR3 sequence: CASSGGFSYEQYF. For the CDR3, the DNA is TGTGCCAGCAGTGGCGGATTCTCCTACGAGCAGTACTTC.

This chain uses TRBV4-2 with TRBJ2-7, with 13 nucleotides matching TRBD2. Germline assignment: CDR1 LGHNA and CDR2 YNFKEQ. This CDR3 region has 17 residues. V trimming: 0 bases; J trimming: 5 bases; junction bases outside the gene matches: 7. This CDR3 is CASSQDRGLAGRDEQYF. CDR3 nucleotide sequence: TGTGCCAGCAGCCAAGATCGGGGACTAGCGGGACGTGACGAGCAGTACTTC.

The chain joins TRBV12-3 or TRBV12-4 to TRBJ1-1, with D uncertain. The length of the CDR3 is 10 residues. With 5 bases removed from V and 8 bases from J, the gap between germline ends came to 6 bases. The CDR3 region has the DNA TGTGCCAGCAGTGTCGGGGAAGCTTTCTTT. Its protein is CASSVGEAFF.

DNA for the CDR3: TGCGCCAGCAGCTCCACCGGGACTAGCGGATTCAATGAGCAGTTCTTC. Translation: CASSSTGTSGFNEQFF. This chain connects TRBV5-1 to TRBJ2-1; 11 nucleotides agree with TRBD2. Germline CDR1 SGHRS, CDR2 YFSETQ. V lost 3 bases, J lost 6 bases, and 8 bases stayed unmatched. The CDR3 consists of 16 residues.

The gene calls are TRBV5-1 and TRBJ1-1, with TRBD1 as a possible D gene (6 bases). The CDR3 sequence is 13 residues long. The V gene lost 4 bases and the J gene lost 8 bases, with 15 bases spanning the gap. CDR1 and CDR2 from the germline V gene are SGHRS and YFSETQ. CDR3 sequence: CASSMDTGTEAFF. CDR3 coding DNA: TGCGCCAGCAGCATGGATACCGGGACAGAAGCTTTCTTT.

V gene TRBV20-1 combines with J gene TRBJ2-3; TRBD2 is a possible D gene (7 bases). V shed 3 bases and J shed 0 bases, with 16 bases lying between them. The CDR3 spans 16 residues. Germline V CDR1 and CDR2: DFQATT, SNEGSKA (reference sequence). CDR3 coding DNA: TGCAGTGCTAGTAAGGGGGGAGGGACTAGCACAGATACGCAGTATTTT. Protein: CSASKGGGTSTDTQYF.

The gene calls are TRBV9 and TRBJ2-3; D is ambiguous. V lost 0 bases, J lost 1 base, and 3 bases lay in between. Germline assignment: CDR1 SGDLS and CDR2 YYNGEE. The CDR3 runs 13 residues. CDR3 residues: CASSVAGTDTQYF. In nucleotides, the CDR3 is TGTGCCAGCAGCGTAGCGGGCACAGATACGCAGTATTTT.

The chain employs TRBV9 and TRBJ1-1; D remains ambiguous. The CDR3 loop spans 12 amino acids. With 4 bases removed from V and 5 bases from J, the gap between germline ends came to 9 bases. Per the germline V gene, CDR1 is SGDLS and CDR2 is YYNGEE. The CDR3, as DNA: TGTGCCAGCAGCCTCCTAGGAACTGAAGCTTTCTTT. This translates into CASSLLGTEAFF.

The V gene is TRBV7-9, the J gene TRBJ1-5; D might be TRBD1 (5 bases). Trimming pared 5 bases from V and 5 bases from J, leaving 16 bases between. The CDR3 sequence is 15 residues long. Germline V gives CDR1 SEHNR, CDR2 FQNEAQ (reference sequence). The CDR3 protein is CASSPLGGGDQPQHF. The CDR3 nucleotides read TGTGCCAGCAGCCCGCTGGGGGGAGGGGATCAGCCCCAGCATTTT.